The clone carrying this T cell receptor (beta chain) was recorded a few times. Its specificity is not known. These data originate in a study of T-cell reconstitution after alpha-beta-depleted transplantation in children. Study-level results: Most T-cell counts and diversity one year after the transplant came from T cells that were newly produced. Two months or so post-transplant, alpha-beta T cells reportedly derived from several hundred expanded graft clones. The study traced high day-60 TCRbeta diversity in some patients to surviving recipient T cells and thymic progenitors.

TCRbeta library preparation incorporated unique molecular identifiers. MiXCR, applied by TCRdb to the PCR reads, yields one record per CDR3 protein. The profile shows approximately 270,000 distinct CDR3 sequences, more than 20% of them singletons. The specimen comprised PBMCs, mostly from graft donor cells, sampled 360 days after TCRalphabeta/CD19-depleted stem cell transplant. This receptor was obtained from a female patient between 2 and 15 years old who had a stem cell transplant for congenital amegakaryocytic thrombocytopenia, so the T cells may come from the graft donor.

The CDR3 nucleotides read TGTGCCAGCAGCTATGATCCCGGACTAGCGGGGTTTTACGAGCAGTACTTC. Residues: CASSYDPGLAGFYEQYF. This chain links TRBV7-8 with TRBJ2-7; TRBD2 matches at 12 bases. The germline V gene encodes CDR1 SGHVS and CDR2 FQNEAQ. V shed 4 bases, J shed 4 bases, and the junction held 11 bases outside the gene matches. This CDR3 contains 17 residues.